These T cell receptor beta chains were read from a single sample in a study of metastatic and nonmetastatic thyroid tumors. With MiXCR, TCRdb called clones anew from the PCR reads. Of some 32,000 clones in the sample, roughly 21% were seen once. The sample consisted of blood. The receptors derive from a female donor with papillary thyroid cancer or a benign thyroid nodule (not recorded which). Some clones in this sample may be carry-over from other donors' samples. The CDR3 runs from the conserved cysteine through the conserved F or W. A D gene is named only where the DNA matches it firmly. Expanded clones get a size class; other rows say once, few or many, or leave the size out.

clone size: few
D gene: -
CDR3 length: 11
J gene: TRBJ2-7
V gene: TRBV28
CDR3 DNA: TGTGCCAGCAGTCGCCCCCCCGAGCAGTACTTC
CDR3 protein: CASSRPPEQYF

clone size: -
D gene: -
CDR3 length: 13
J gene: TRBJ2-6
V gene: TRBV28
CDR3 DNA: TGTGCCAGCAGTTTGAGCGGGGCCAACGTCCTGACTTTC
CDR3 protein: CASSLSGANVLTF

clone size: -
D gene: -
CDR3 length: 13
J gene: TRBJ2-3
V gene: TRBV20-1
CDR3 DNA: TGCAGTGCCAGGGACTCTAGCACAGATACGCAGTATTTT
CDR3 protein: CSARDSSTDTQYF

clone size: few
D gene: -
CDR3 length: 15
J gene: TRBJ1-6
V gene: TRBV2
CDR3 DNA: TGTGCCAGCAGTGATATGAACGGGGAAAATTCACCCCTCCACTTT
CDR3 protein: CASSDMNGENSPLHF

clone size: -
D gene: -
CDR3 length: 14
J gene: TRBJ1-2
V gene: TRBV6-1
CDR3 DNA: TGTGCCAGCAGTGAATTCACAGGGAACTATGGCTACACCTTC
CDR3 protein: CASSEFTGNYGYTF

clone size: -
D gene: -
CDR3 length: 15
J gene: TRBJ2-7
V gene: TRBV2
CDR3 DNA: TGTGCCAGCAGTGCTGGCAGGGGCGCACCCTACGAGCAGTACTTC
CDR3 protein: CASSAGRGAPYEQYF

clone size: many
D gene: -
CDR3 length: 11
J gene: TRBJ2-7
V gene: TRBV27
CDR3 DNA: TGTGCCAGCAGTTTAGGGATGGAGCAGTACTTC
CDR3 protein: CASSLGMEQYF

clone size: medium-sized
D gene: TRBD2
CDR3 length: 15
J gene: TRBJ2-3
V gene: TRBV4-2
CDR3 DNA: TGTGCCAGCCGCGCAGCTAGCGGGAGCACAGATACGCAGTATTTT
CDR3 protein: CASRAASGSTDTQYF

clone size: once
D gene: -
CDR3 length: 15
J gene: TRBJ2-3
V gene: TRBV11-2
CDR3 DNA: TGTGCCAGCAGCTCCCCTCGGGGCTTCACAGATACGCAGTATTTT
CDR3 protein: CASSSPRGFTDTQYF

clone size: many
D gene: -
CDR3 length: 17
J gene: TRBJ1-5
V gene: TRBV12-3/TRBV12-4
CDR3 DNA: TGTGCCAGCAGTTTCCCCTTAGGACAAGGAGGCAATCAGCCCCAGCATTTT
CDR3 protein: CASSFPLGQGGNQPQHF